The text below deals with one TCR beta chain. The source of the sample is a study of identifying expanded T cells in peripheral blood. Only in-frame clones appear in the TCRdb table, and some are missing; sequencing was by immunoSEQ multiplex PCR. This sample carries 120,000 or so clones, approximately 80% of them seen once, and the ten largest clones take less than 4%. V lost 4 bases, J lost 2 bases, and 7 bases stayed unmatched. Germline V gene lookup returns CDR1 MDHEN and CDR2 SYDVKM. The CDR3 sequence is 16 residues long. Healthy donors had no documented immune events, such as infections, while sampled.

The clonotype comes from a person aged 18-70 years in good health. The chain is built from TRBV28 and TRBJ1-4; 7 bases map to TRBD1. Sequencing was carried out using blood. CDR3 amino acids: CASSSSDRFTNEKLFF. The CDR3 DNA reads as TGTGCCAGCAGTTCGTCGGACAGGTTCACTAATGAAAAACTGTTTTTT.